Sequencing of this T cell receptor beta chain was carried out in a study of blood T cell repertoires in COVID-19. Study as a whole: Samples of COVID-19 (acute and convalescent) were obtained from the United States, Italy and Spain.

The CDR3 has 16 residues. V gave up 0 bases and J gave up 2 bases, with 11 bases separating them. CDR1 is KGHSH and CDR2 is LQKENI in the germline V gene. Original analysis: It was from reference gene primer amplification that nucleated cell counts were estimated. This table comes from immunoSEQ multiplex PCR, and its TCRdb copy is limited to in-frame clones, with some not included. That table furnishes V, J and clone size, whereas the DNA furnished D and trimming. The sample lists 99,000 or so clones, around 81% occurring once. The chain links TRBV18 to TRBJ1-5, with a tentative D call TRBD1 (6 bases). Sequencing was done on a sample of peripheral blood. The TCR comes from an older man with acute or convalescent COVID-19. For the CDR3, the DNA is TGTGCCAGCTCACCACCGTCACAGGGTGGCAATCAGCCCCAGCATTTT. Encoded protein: CASSPPSQGGNQPQHF.